Following are 9 T cell receptor beta chains from one sample sequenced in a study of blood T cell repertoires in COVID-19. Here immunoSEQ multiplex PCR was the method, and the copy in TCRdb shows in-frame clones only, minus some. This sample has about 310,000 clones, with around nine tenths found just once. Sample: peripheral blood. Receptors were obtained from a man over 45 with active or convalescent COVID-19.

This clone was observed a few times. The chain is built from TRBV28 and TRBJ1-1; 11 positions match TRBD1. CDR1 MDHEN and CDR2 SYDVKM come from the germline V gene. The CDR3 is 17 residues long. V dropped 1 base and J dropped 4; count of bases not matched to a gene: 8. Written as DNA, the CDR3 is TGTGCCAGCAGTTTATTGGGACAGGGGGAGGTGGGCACTGAAGCTTTCTTT. It translates to CASSLLGQGEVGTEAFF. Full variable domain (missing parts from reference TRBV28 and TRBJ1-1): DVKVTQSSRYLVKRTGEKVFLECVQDMDHENMFWYRQDPGLGLRLIYFSYDVKMKEKGDIPEGYSVSREKKERFSLILESASTNQTSMYLCASSLLGQGEVGTEAFFGQGTRLTVV.

This chain links TRBV18 with TRBJ1-6; TRBD1 matches 9 bases. Looked up from germline, CDR1 is KGHSH and CDR2 is LQKENI. CDR3 length: 15 amino acids. Unmatched junction bases numbered 6, after V lost 3 bases and J lost 9 bases. As DNA, the CDR3 is TGTGCCAGCTCACCGGGACAGGGAAGAAGTTCACCCCTCCACTTT. It specifies CASSPGQGRSSPLHF.

The genes are TRBV11-1 and TRBJ2-3; D possibly corresponds to TRBD1 (6 bases). V shed 4 bases and J shed 2 bases, with 10 bases lying between them. The CDR3 is made up of 14 amino acids. Germline CDR1 and CDR2: SGHAT and FQDESV (reference sequence). The CDR3 DNA is TGTGCCAGCAGCTCCGGACAGATCACAGATACGCAGTATTTT. This translates into CASSSGQITDTQYF.

This chain joins TRBV7-9 and TRBJ1-2; D is uncertain. CDR3 length equals 12 residues. The V end was cut by 1 base, the J end by 5 bases, with 5 bases between. Germline assignment: CDR1 SEHNR and CDR2 FQNEAQ (reference sequence). The CDR3 here is CASSLVEYGYTF. The CDR3 region has the DNA TGTGCCAGCAGCTTAGTCGAGTATGGCTACACCTTC.

Details on this clone: The sample contains more than one DNA sequence encoding this CDR3. The chain has TRBV28 and TRBJ1-1; 9 nucleotides align to TRBD1. Germline V lookup: CDR1 MDHEN, CDR2 SYDVKM. J was trimmed by 4 bases and V by 4 bases; bases with no gene match: 4. The CDR3 totals 14 residues. DNA for the CDR3: TGTGCCAGCAGTTCGGGACAGGGACGCACTGAAGCTTTCTTT. Translating it yields CASSSGQGRTEAFF.

The chain employs TRBV15 and TRBJ1-1; D may be TRBD1 (6 bases). Trimming took off 0 bases at V and 4 bases at J, with 12 bases between the two ends. CDR3 length equals 15 residues. The germline V gene has CDR1 LNHNV and CDR2 YYDKDF (reference sequence). CDR3 region: CATSRDNRESTEAFF. The CDR3 DNA sequence: TGTGCCACCAGCAGAGATAACAGGGAGAGCACTGAAGCTTTCTTT.

The chain employs TRBV19 and TRBJ1-1; D uncertain. Germline-derived CDR1 and CDR2 are LNHDA and SQIVND (reference sequence). The CDR3 length is 14 residues. Deletions cut 2 bases from V and 1 base from J, with 8 bases between. Written as DNA, the CDR3 is TGTGCCAGTAGTATATTTATCGGGAACACTGAAGCTTTCTTT. It specifies CASSIFIGNTEAFF.

This clone has a handful of counts. The gene calls are TRBV7-8 and TRBJ1-5; a possible D gene is TRBD1 (6 bases). The V and J ends lost 3 bases and 5 bases respectively, with 8 bases between them. The germline V gene has CDR1 SGHVS and CDR2 FQNEAQ. This CDR3 comprises 13 residues. The CDR3 DNA sequence: TGTGCCAGCAGCTTTGCAGGGGATCAGCCCCAGCATTTT. Translated, it gives CASSFAGDQPQHF. The variable domain in full, with the rest retrieved from reference TRBV7-8 and TRBJ1-5, is GAGVSQSPRYKVAKRGQDVALRCDPISGHVSLFWYQQALGQGPEFLTYFQNEAQLDKSGLPSDRFFAERPEGSVSTLKIQRTQQEDSAVYLCASSFAGDQPQHFGDGTRLSIL.

This clone was counted a single time. J is TRBJ1-3 and V is TRBV27; 11 bases line up with TRBD1. The germline gives CDR1 MNHEY, CDR2 SMNVEV (reference sequence). The trim removed 2 bases at V and 7 bases at J, leaving 4 bases unmatched. This CDR3 is 15 amino acids long. This CDR3 reads CASSLGQGARNTIYF. The CDR3 bases are TGTGCCAGCAGTTTAGGACAGGGGGCGCGTAACACCATATATTTT.